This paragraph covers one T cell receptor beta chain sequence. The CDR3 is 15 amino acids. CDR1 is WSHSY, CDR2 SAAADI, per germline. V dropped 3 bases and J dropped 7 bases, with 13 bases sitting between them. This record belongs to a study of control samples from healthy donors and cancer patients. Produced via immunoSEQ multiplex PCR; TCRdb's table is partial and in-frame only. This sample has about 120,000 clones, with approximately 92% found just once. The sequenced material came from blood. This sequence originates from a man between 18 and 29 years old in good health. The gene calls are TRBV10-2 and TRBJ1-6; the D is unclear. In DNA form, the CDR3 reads TGCGCCAGCAGTGACCAACGGGGTTTCAATTCACCCCTCCACTTT. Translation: CASSDQRGFNSPLHF.